A selection of T cell receptor beta chains follows, all from one sample in a study of human T cells and chemical hapten exposure. A single record per CDR3 protein comes from TCRdb applying MiXCR to the RACE reads. Of 50,000 or so distinct CDR3 sequences listed, roughly 10% are singletons. Specimen: whole blood, collected in connection with sensitization to the hapten diphenylcyclopropenone (DPC). The source of these receptors is a middle-aged woman with alopecia areata. Some clones in this sample may be carry-over from other donors' samples. CDR3s include the opening cysteine and the closing phenylalanine or tryptophan. D genes are given only for firm matches. Rows may omit the clone size; those that give it use once, few, many or a size class.

clone size,V gene,J gene,D gene,CDR3 DNA,CDR3 protein
few,TRBV25-1,TRBJ2-3,TRBD2,TGTGCCAGCAGTGTCACTAGCGGGGGAGGTACGCAGTATTTT,CASSVTSGGGTQYF
-,TRBV4-1,TRBJ2-1,-,TGCGCCAGCAGCCAATTACTGGACAATGAGCAGTTCTTC,CASSQLLDNEQFF
-,TRBV29-1,TRBJ1-1,-,TGCAGCGTTGATGGTGAACTGAACACTGAAGCTTTCTTT,CSVDGELNTEAFF
many,TRBV5-1,TRBJ1-4,-,TGCGCCAGCAGCTTGCTCGGCAGGGTCTCCGAAAAACTGTTTTTT,CASSLLGRVSEKLFF
-,TRBV6-2/TRBV6-3,TRBJ2-7,-,TGTGCCAGCAGCGCCAGCGGATCCTACGAGCAGTACTTC,CASSASGSYEQYF
many,TRBV7-3,TRBJ1-6,TRBD1,TGTGCCAGCAGCGAGACAGGGATGCGCAATTCACCCCTCCACTTT,CASSETGMRNSPLHF
few,TRBV7-9,TRBJ1-2,TRBD1,TGTGCCAGCAGCCCCGACAGGGGGTCTACAAATGGCTACACCTTC,CASSPDRGSTNGYTF
few,TRBV19,TRBJ2-7,TRBD1,TGTGCCAGTAGCAAACTTCCGGGACAGGGCTACGAGCAGTACTTC,CASSKLPGQGYEQYF
many,TRBV28,TRBJ2-5,-,TGTGCCAGCTCCGACAGGAATCAAGAGACCCAGTACTTC,CASSDRNQETQYF
-,TRBV12-3/TRBV12-4,TRBJ2-7,-,TGTGCCAGCACCGACCCGGACAGCTCGCAACCTTCCTACGAGCAGTACTTC,CASTDPDSSQPSYEQYF
-,TRBV5-4,TRBJ2-3,-,TGTGCCAGCAGCTTGGGGTGGGTGGATACGCAGTATTTT,CASSLGWVDTQYF
-,TRBV7-6,TRBJ2-1,-,TGTGCCAGCAGCTCGGAAGGGACGCGAACCTACAATGAGCAGTTCTTC,CASSSEGTRTYNEQFF
-,TRBV12-3/TRBV12-4,TRBJ2-2,-,TGTGCCAGCAGCAAGGAGAGGAACACCGGGGAGCTGTTTTTT,CASSKERNTGELFF
few,TRBV9,TRBJ2-1,-,TGTGCCAGCAGCGTAGAGGGACTGATCTACAATGAGCAGTTCTTC,CASSVEGLIYNEQFF
-,TRBV29-1,TRBJ1-1,-,TGCAGCGTTGATGCAGGCCTGAACACTGAAGCTTTCTTT,CSVDAGLNTEAFF
-,TRBV7-7,TRBJ2-2,TRBD2,TGTGCCAGCAGCCCCACTAGCGGGGAGAACACCGGGGAGCTGTTTTTT,CASSPTSGENTGELFF
few,TRBV5-1,TRBJ2-2,-,TGCGCCAGCAGCTTGGGTAGCGTGAGGGGCAACGGGGAGCTGTTTTTT,CASSLGSVRGNGELFF
many,TRBV12-3/TRBV12-4,TRBJ2-2,-,TGTGCCAGCCGGGGAGACACCGGGGAGCTGTTTTTT,CASRGDTGELFF
few,TRBV7-2,TRBJ2-1,TRBD2,TGTGCCAGCAGCTTTCGAGCGGGGTTGGGTGAGCAGTTCTTC,CASSFRAGLGEQFF
-,TRBV2,TRBJ1-1,-,TGTGCCAGCAGACGGAACCAGAACACTGAAGCTTTCTTT,CASRRNQNTEAFF
-,TRBV12-5,TRBJ2-2,TRBD1,TGTGCTAGTGGTTTGGTACGGGACAGGTTCCGCACCGGGGAGCTGTTTTTT,CASGLVRDRFRTGELFF
-,TRBV13,TRBJ2-2,-,TGTGCCAGCAGCTTAATGATCGGGCAGAAGGACCCGAACACCGGGGAGCTGTTTTTT,CASSLMIGQKDPNTGELFF
-,TRBV7-9,TRBJ2-4,-,TGTGCCAGCAGCTCTCCGTCAAGCGGGGCCAAAAACATTCAGTACTTC,CASSSPSSGAKNIQYF
-,TRBV7-6,TRBJ2-2,-,TGTGCCAGCAGCTTAGGACCTCGCGCGCTGTTTTTT,CASSLGPRALFF
medium-sized,TRBV12-5,TRBJ1-5,-,TGTGCTAGTGGTTTGCCTCCCCTCGCCGACAACAATCAGCCCCAGCATTTT,CASGLPPLADNNQPQHF
many,TRBV12-3/TRBV12-4,TRBJ1-1,-,TGTGCCAGCACCTCAGGGGCTAACACTGAAGCTTTCTTT,CASTSGANTEAFF